The present T cell receptor beta chain was sequenced within a study of T-cell reconstitution after alpha-beta-depleted transplantation in children. During its preparation, the TCRbeta library received unique molecular identifiers. TCRdb re-called the PCR reads through MiXCR, storing one row per CDR3 protein. The sample includes about 540,000 distinct CDR3 sequences, around 17% of them seen just once. Germline V lookup: CDR1 MDHEN, CDR2 SYDVKM. V lost 6 bases and J 4 bases, leaving 15 bases between the germline ends. This CDR3 contains 14 residues. The sequence was obtained from a human donor who donated a stem cell graft to a child with acute lymphoblastic leukemia. This chain links TRBV28 with TRBJ1-1; TRBD1 is a possible D gene (6 bases). Sequences were derived from PBMCs from the stem cell graft donor, sampled from the stem cell graft. CDR3: CASRGPGGLTEAFF. CDR3 in DNA: TGTGCCAGCAGGGGCCCGGGGGGGCTCACTGAAGCTTTCTTT.